One TCR beta chain is described in this entry. What it binds is not known. TCRdb re-called the reads with MiXCR, one entry per CDR3 protein. Seen here are roughly 180,000 distinct CDR3 sequences, 28% observed once, and the top ten hold roughly 29%. The data belong to a study of T cell repertoires in cytomegalovirus infection. General study points: HLA-C-restricted CMV-specific TCR beta clonotypes were dominant in the ex vivo response.

V dropped 0 bases and J dropped 0 bases, with 6 bases sitting between them. The CDR3 is 15 amino acids. In germline, CDR1 is LGHNA, CDR2 YNFKEQ. Sequenced sample: PBMCs. This rearrangement joins TRBV4-2 to TRBJ2-4; D is undetermined. This TCR came from a human donor in good health (CMV status not recorded). Some clones in this sample may be carry-over from other donors' samples. CDR3 nucleotide sequence: TGTGCCAGCAGCCAAGATGGGAAAGCCAAAAACATTCAGTACTTC. Translating it yields CASSQDGKAKNIQYF.